This section outlines one T cell receptor beta chain sequence together with its context. Profiled with immunoSEQ multiplex PCR; TCRdb holds only in-frame clones, not every one. Among some 36,000 clones listed, roughly 90% were seen once. This entry belongs to a study of T cell changes during pregnancy in multiple sclerosis. The germline CDR1 and CDR2 sequences are MNHEY and SMNVEV (reference sequence). V shed 5 bases and J shed 2 bases, with 23 bases lying between them. The CDR3 spans 18 residues. The chain employs TRBV27 and TRBJ2-3; possible D gene TRBD2, 7 bases. This clonotype was obtained from a female donor with multiple sclerosis, enrolled in a pregnancy study. Sequencing was performed on CD4+ T cells from peripheral blood mononuclear cells, taken in the second trimester of pregnancy. CDR3 sequence (DNA): TGTGCCAGCAGTCCCCTATCCCGGGGGGCCCCTTTCACAGATACGCAGTATTTT. Its translation is CASSPLSRGAPFTDTQYF.